This note documents a single T cell receptor (beta chain) sequence. Its antigen is unidentified. The CDR3 length is 13 residues. The V and J ends lost 3 bases and 1 base respectively, with 9 bases between them. From germline, CDR1 is DFQATT and CDR2 SNEGSKA (reference sequence). The record originates from a study of T cell responses to AZD1222 COVID-19 vaccine. The assay was immunoSEQ multiplex PCR, and TCRdb's table has in-frame clones only and misses some. Of about 130,000 clones listed, roughly 87% are singletons. The study's findings and limits: Vaccine-associated CD4 TCRs spanned spike, dominant at 160-218 and 743-854. Baseline seropositivity characterized only six AZD1222 recipients. None of the repertoires were sampled until the peak T cell response had passed.

Specimen: peripheral blood, collected on day 0 of MenACWY control vaccination. The gene calls are TRBV20-1 and TRBJ1-1; possible D gene TRBD1, 5 bases. The TCR was taken from an adult in good health. Here the CDR3 DNA reads TGCAGTGCTAGTGCCAGGGCGAACACTGAAGCTTTCTTT. It translates to CSASARANTEAFF.